This T cell receptor (beta chain) was captured by sequencing in a study of T cells in narcolepsy. Overall study context: Donors had narcolepsy type 1 or type 2, or were healthy controls.

With respect to this clone: Its specificity is not known.

Study-wide findings and caveats: Reportedly, autoreactive clonotypes were serially detected in patients' blood but not controls'. Same-patient CSF and blood CD4+ T cell clonotypes included HCRT-specific and TRIB2-specific autoreactive ones.

TCRdb's table, derived via immunoSEQ multiplex PCR, lists solely in-frame clones and lacks some. The table lists roughly 34,000 clones, approximately 84% of them singletons, with roughly 1.2% in the top ten. CDR1 SGHNT and CDR2 YYREEE come from the germline V gene (reference sequence). The CDR3 sequence is 13 residues long. V lost 0 bases and J lost 8, with 8 bases in between. Sequencing input: CD45RA- memory CD4+ T cells from PBMCs. This clonotype was obtained from a human donor with narcolepsy. The rearrangement uses TRBV5-4 and TRBJ1-4; D remains ambiguous. The CDR3 sequence is CASSLVPGEKLFF. The CDR3 coding sequence is TGTGCCAGCAGCTTGGTCCCCGGGGAAAAACTGTTTTTT. Drawing the rest from reference TRBV5-4 and TRBJ1-4, the complete variable domain is ETGVTQSPTHLIKTRGQQVTLRCSSQSGHNTVSWYQQALGQGPQFIFQYYREEENGRGNFPPRFSGLQFPNYSSELNVNALELDDSALYLCASSLVPGEKLFFGSGTQLSVL.